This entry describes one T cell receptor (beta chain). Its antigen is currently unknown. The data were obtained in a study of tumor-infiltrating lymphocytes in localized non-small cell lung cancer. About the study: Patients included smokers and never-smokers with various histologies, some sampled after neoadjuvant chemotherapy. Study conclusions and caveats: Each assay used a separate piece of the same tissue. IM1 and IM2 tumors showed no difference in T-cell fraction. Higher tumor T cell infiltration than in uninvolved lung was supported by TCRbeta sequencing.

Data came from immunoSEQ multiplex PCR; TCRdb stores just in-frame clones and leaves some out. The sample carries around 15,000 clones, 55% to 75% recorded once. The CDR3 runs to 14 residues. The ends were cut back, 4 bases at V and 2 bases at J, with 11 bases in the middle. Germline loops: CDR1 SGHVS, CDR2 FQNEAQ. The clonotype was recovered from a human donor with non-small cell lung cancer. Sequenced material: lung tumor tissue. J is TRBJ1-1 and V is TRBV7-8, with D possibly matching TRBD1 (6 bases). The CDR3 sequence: CASSYRDINTEAFF. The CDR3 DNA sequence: TGTGCCAGCAGCTACCGGGACATTAACACTGAAGCTTTCTTT. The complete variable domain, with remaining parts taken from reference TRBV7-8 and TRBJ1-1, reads GAGVSQSPRYKVAKRGQDVALRCDPISGHVSLFWYQQALGQGPEFLTYFQNEAQLDKSGLPSDRFFAERPEGSVSTLKIQRTQQEDSAVYLCASSYRDINTEAFFGQGTRLTVV.